The entry below describes one TCR beta chain. Its antigen is currently unknown. Cultured CD4+ T cell DNA was sequenced using the Oncomine TCR Beta short-read assay. TCRdb passed the PCR reads through MiXCR, listing each CDR3 protein once. Here the sample spans roughly 20,000 distinct CDR3 sequences, more than 50% being singletons. Treatment: roughly ten-day PBMC culture with coronavirus spike peptide pools or control peptides (ViraFEST assay). Upon completion of around eleven days of culture, CD4+ T cells were isolated via negative selection. This entry comes from a study of vaccination and CD4 T cells after COVID-19. The V end was cut by 4 bases, the J end by 1 base, with 12 bases between. This CDR3 contains 15 residues. The germline gives CDR1 SGHAT, CDR2 FQNNGV.

The TCR sequence derives from a human donor who had recovered from COVID-19. The chain links TRBV11-2 to TRBJ2-3; tentative D call: TRBD2 (6 bases). Sequencing used CD4+ T cells from blood, cultured in vitro. CDR3 sequence reads: CASSSSGVGTDTQYF. CDR3 DNA: TGTGCCAGCAGCTCGTCGGGAGTGGGCACAGATACGCAGTATTTT.